These 14 T cell receptor beta chains were sequenced from one sample in a study of blood T cell repertoires in COVID-19 (TCRdb year 2020). Library creation used the immunoSEQ multiplex PCR assay. TCRdb re-hosts the immuneACCESS table, in-frame sequences only. Its copies lack some clones; in the studies checked, an unresolved V gene accounts for under half of them, and the cause for the rest is not known. The table for this sample lists 150,000 or so clones; roughly 88% of them were counted only once. The biggest ten clones account for less than 4.5% of the sample. The sequencing sample was made of PBMCs or T cells enriched from blood (not recorded which). The receptors stem from a man over 45 who had recovered from COVID-19.

V and J are TRBV15 and TRBJ2-1; 7 bases match TRBD1. There are 14 residues in the CDR3. The germline gives CDR1 LNHNV, CDR2 YYDKDF (reference sequence). Unmatched junction bases numbered 4, after V lost 4 bases and J lost 4 bases. CDR3 DNA sequence: TGTGCCACCAGCAAAGGACAGGATTACAATGAGCAGTTCTTC. Translated, it gives CATSKGQDYNEQFF.

The rearrangement links TRBV28 to TRBJ2-6; 11 positions match TRBD2. The CDR3 consists of 21 residues. The V gene's germline CDR1 is MDHEN and CDR2 SYDVKM. The junction had 14 bases not matched to a gene; V was cut back by 4 bases and J by 0 bases. CDR3: CASSSIGERLAGTSGANVLTF. The CDR3 nucleotides are TGTGCCAGCAGTTCTATAGGGGAAAGACTAGCGGGGACCTCTGGGGCCAACGTCCTGACTTTC.

This chain links TRBV28 with TRBJ1-2, with TRBD1 as a possible D gene (6 bases). Germline V gives CDR1 MDHEN, CDR2 SYDVKM. This CDR3 contains 13 residues. The ends were cut back, 7 bases at V and 6 bases at J, with 15 bases in the middle. The CDR3 DNA reads as TGTGCCAGCACCCTACAGGGTAGCCATGGCTACACCTTC. Protein: CASTLQGSHGYTF.

V is TRBV7-2 and J is TRBJ1-2; D is ambiguous. V was cut by 5 bases and J by 4 bases, with 20 bases left in between. In germline, CDR1 is SGHTA, CDR2 FQGNSA. The CDR3 has 16 amino acids. The CDR3 reads CASSPPGVQASYGYTF. In DNA form, the CDR3 reads TGTGCCAGCAGCCCCCCCGGGGTCCAAGCCTCCTATGGCTACACCTTC.

Of note for this clone: The junction departs from the called germline gene at one end, perhaps through a read error. The J gene is TRBJ2-7, the V gene TRBV5-8; 7 bases align to TRBD1. The germline V gene has CDR1 SGHTS and CDR2 YDEGEE. CDR3 length equals 11 residues. CDR3 DNA: TGTGCCAGCAGCGCCGGGACAGCTATGCACTTC. Protein product: CASSAGTAMHF.

The CDR3 DNA reads TGTGCCAGCAGTGGACTAGCGGGGGGTCAGGGTGAGCAGTTCTTC. It codes for CASSGLAGGQGEQFF. The J gene is TRBJ2-1, the V gene TRBV28; 14 bases fit TRBD2. CDR1 and CDR2 from the germline V gene are MDHEN and SYDVKM. The trim removed 5 bases at V and 9 bases at J, leaving 6 bases unmatched. The CDR3 has 15 amino acids.

The V and J genes are TRBV28 and TRBJ1-2; perhaps TRBD1 as D (6 bases). Trimming took 6 bases from V and 6 from J, leaving 11 bases between them. Germline lookup yields CDR1 MDHEN and CDR2 SYDVKM. The CDR3 runs to 12 residues. In DNA form, the CDR3 reads TGTGCCAGCAGGTCATACAGGGATGGCTACACCTTC. Protein sequence: CASRSYRDGYTF.

V usage is TRBV25-1 and J usage is TRBJ2-7, with 7 bases aligning to TRBD2. V was pared by 3 bases and J by 5 bases, with 10 bases of the junction left unmatched. Germline lookup yields CDR1 MGHDK and CDR2 SYGVNS. The CDR3 has 15 residues. CDR3 in DNA: TGTGCCAGCAGTGACGCCCGGGGGGTTGGGGACGAGCAGTACTTC. Residues: CASSDARGVGDEQYF.

The chain links TRBV5-4 to TRBJ1-6; D may be TRBD1 (5 bases). Trimming cost V 0 bases and J 8 bases, with 9 bases left between them. The CDR3 totals 14 residues. CDR1 and CDR2 (germline): SGHNT, YYREEE (reference sequence). This CDR3 is CASSLDRTDSPLHF. The CDR3 region has the DNA TGTGCCAGCAGCTTGGACAGGACGGATTCACCCCTCCACTTT.

This chain joins TRBV28 and TRBJ2-5; 7 bases agree with TRBD2. The CDR3 extends over 14 amino acids. Per the germline V gene, CDR1 is MDHEN and CDR2 is SYDVKM. Losses at the gene ends were 5 bases for V and 3 bases for J; bases not matched to a gene: 6. DNA of the CDR3: TGTGCCAGCAGTCCCGGGACTAAAGAAGAGACCCAGTACTTC. This gives the protein CASSPGTKEETQYF.

J is TRBJ2-3 and V is TRBV29-1; D unclear. V dropped 6 bases and J dropped 4 bases, with 11 bases sitting between them. CDR1 is SQVTM and CDR2 is ANQGSEA in the germline V gene. The CDR3 totals 12 residues. CDR3: CSVDPRADTQYF. CDR3 bases: TGCAGCGTAGACCCACGGGCAGATACGCAGTATTTT.

The rearrangement joins TRBV5-1 to TRBJ2-1, with 10 bases aligning to TRBD2. Trimming removed 6 bases from V and 2 bases from J; junction bases left unmatched: 8. The CDR3 contains 16 residues. Germline V gene data show CDR1 as SGHRS and CDR2 as YFSETQ. For the CDR3, the DNA is TGCGCCAGCACCTCGTTAGCGGGAGGCACCTACAATGAGCAGTTCTTC. This translates into CASTSLAGGTYNEQFF.

This chain uses TRBV10-3 with TRBJ2-7; unclear D gene. The CDR3 length is 13 residues. The germline CDR1 and CDR2 sequences are ENHRY and SYGVKD. The germline V and J ends were trimmed by 2 bases and 0 bases, with 5 bases remaining between them. DNA of the CDR3: TGTGCCATCAGTGAGGCGGACTCCTACGAGCAGTACTTC. This codes for CAISEADSYEQYF.

The V and J genes are TRBV5-1 and TRBJ1-6; TRBD1 agrees at 11 bases. This CDR3 region has 16 residues. J was trimmed by 9 bases and V by 0 bases; bases with no gene match: 5. CDR1 and CDR2 from the germline V gene are SGHRS and YFSETQ. The chain's CDR3 is CASSLEGQGAFSPLHF. DNA of the CDR3: TGCGCCAGCAGCTTGGAAGGACAGGGGGCCTTTTCACCCCTCCACTTT.